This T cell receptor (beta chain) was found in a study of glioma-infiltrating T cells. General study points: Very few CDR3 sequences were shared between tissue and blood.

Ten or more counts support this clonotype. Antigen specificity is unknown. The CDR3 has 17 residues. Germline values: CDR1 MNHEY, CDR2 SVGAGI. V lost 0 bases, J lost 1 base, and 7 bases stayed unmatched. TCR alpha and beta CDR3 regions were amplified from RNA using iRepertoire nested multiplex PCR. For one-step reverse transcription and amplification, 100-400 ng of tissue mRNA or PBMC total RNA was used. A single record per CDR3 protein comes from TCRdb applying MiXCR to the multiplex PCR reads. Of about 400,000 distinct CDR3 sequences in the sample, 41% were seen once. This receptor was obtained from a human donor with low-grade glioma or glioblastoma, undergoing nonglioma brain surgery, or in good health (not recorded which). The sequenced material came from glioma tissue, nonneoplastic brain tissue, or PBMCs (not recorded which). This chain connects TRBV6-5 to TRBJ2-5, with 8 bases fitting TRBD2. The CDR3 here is CASSYSWASGLQETQYF. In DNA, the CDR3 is TGTGCCAGCAGTTACTCGTGGGCTAGCGGGCTCCAAGAGACCCAGTACTTC.